The 9 T cell receptor beta chains below were found in one sample sequenced in a study of shared clonotypes between healthy human individuals. Sequencing was performed with immunoSEQ multiplex PCR; in TCRdb, only in-frame clones are kept and a portion is missing. This table has about 2 million clones, 85% to 95% appearing once. The sample taken for sequencing was naive CD4+ T cells sorted from blood. The subset was: CD45RA+ positively selected. The receptors shown here come from a young man in good health.

Concerning this clone: The same CDR3 can be traced to other DNA sequences in this sample. The rearrangement links TRBV9 to TRBJ1-2, with 11 nucleotides matching TRBD1. The CDR3 extends over 15 amino acids. Trimming cost V 3 bases and J 3 bases; bases outside gene matches: 4. CDR1 and CDR2 (germline): SGDLS, YYNGEE. Here the CDR3 DNA reads TGTGCCAGCAGCGCCCCGGGACAGGGGGACTATGGCTACACCTTC. This translates into CASSAPGQGDYGYTF.

This clone was seen just once. The rearrangement joins TRBV14 to TRBJ1-1; D ambiguous. Germline V lookup: CDR1 SGHDN, CDR2 FVKESK. V dropped 4 bases and J dropped 0 bases, with 6 bases sitting between them. This CDR3 has 13 residues. This chain's CDR3 is CASSPGMNTEAFF. CDR3 sequence (DNA): TGTGCCAGCAGCCCGGGCATGAACACTGAAGCTTTCTTT.

Concerning this clone: In the same sample, other DNA sequences code for this CDR3. The chain employs TRBV30 and TRBJ1-1; D is unclear. The CDR3 runs to 13 residues. V was pared by 2 bases and J by 0 bases, with 7 bases between. Germline V lookup: CDR1 GTSNPN, CDR2 SVGIG (reference sequence). CDR3 amino acids: CAWSTGLNTEAFF. The CDR3 bases are TGTGCCTGGAGTACCGGGTTGAACACTGAAGCTTTCTTT.

This rearrangement joins TRBV10-3 to TRBJ2-5, with 7 bases fitting TRBD1. In germline, CDR1 is ENHRY, CDR2 SYGVKD. J was trimmed by 0 bases and V by 11 bases; bases with no gene match: 3. CDR3 size: 12 residues. The CDR3 DNA follows: TGTGCCCTCGGGACAGACCAAGAGACCCAGTACTTC. Amino acid sequence: CALGTDQETQYF.

The chain recombines TRBV2 with TRBJ2-1; 8 nucleotides match TRBD1. The CDR3 is made up of 15 amino acids. CDR1 is SNHLY, CDR2 FYNNEI, per germline. V was pared by 6 bases and J by 3 bases, with 7 bases of the junction left unmatched. The DNA for the CDR3 is TGTGCCAGCAGAGAGGACAGGGTGGGCTACAATGAGCAGTTCTTC. Its translation is CASREDRVGYNEQFF.

This chain uses TRBV4-3 with TRBJ2-3; 10 nucleotides agree with TRBD2. After removal of 3 bases from V and 8 bases from J, the junction contained 14 bases not matched to a gene. Germline CDR1 is LGHNA and CDR2 is YSLEER. The CDR3 spans 17 residues. The CDR3 DNA reads as TGCGCCAGCAGCCAGGGAACTAGCGGGGCCGAGATGAGTACGCAGTATTTT. As protein: CASSQGTSGAEMSTQYF.

The V gene is TRBV7-2, the J gene TRBJ2-5; TRBD1 matches at 8 bases. The CDR3 spans 16 residues. Germline V gives CDR1 SGHTA, CDR2 FQGNSA. Trimming took 5 bases from V and 5 from J; bases not matched to a gene: 13. The CDR3 spells CASSPRTGWDRETQYF. The CDR3 DNA sequence: TGTGCCAGCAGCCCTCGGACAGGGTGGGATAGGGAGACCCAGTACTTC.

J is TRBJ1-5 and V is TRBV2; D remains unclear. Germline V lookup: CDR1 SNHLY, CDR2 FYNNEI. CDR3 length: 14 amino acids. Trimming took 3 bases from V and 5 from J, leaving 11 bases between them. CDR3 region: CASSEWVTDQPQHF. CDR3 sequence (DNA): TGTGCCAGCAGTGAGTGGGTGACCGATCAGCCCCAGCATTTT.

For this clone: The same CDR3 is also encoded by other DNA sequences in this sample. The CDR3 reads CASRDRSNQPQHF. In DNA form, the CDR3 reads TGTGCCAGCAGGGACAGATCAAATCAGCCCCAGCATTTT. This chain uses TRBV28 with TRBJ1-5; D perhaps matches TRBD1 (6 bases). Per the germline V gene, CDR1 is MDHEN and CDR2 is SYDVKM. The CDR3 loop spans 13 amino acids. The ends were cut back, 6 bases at V and 4 bases at J, with 10 bases in the middle.